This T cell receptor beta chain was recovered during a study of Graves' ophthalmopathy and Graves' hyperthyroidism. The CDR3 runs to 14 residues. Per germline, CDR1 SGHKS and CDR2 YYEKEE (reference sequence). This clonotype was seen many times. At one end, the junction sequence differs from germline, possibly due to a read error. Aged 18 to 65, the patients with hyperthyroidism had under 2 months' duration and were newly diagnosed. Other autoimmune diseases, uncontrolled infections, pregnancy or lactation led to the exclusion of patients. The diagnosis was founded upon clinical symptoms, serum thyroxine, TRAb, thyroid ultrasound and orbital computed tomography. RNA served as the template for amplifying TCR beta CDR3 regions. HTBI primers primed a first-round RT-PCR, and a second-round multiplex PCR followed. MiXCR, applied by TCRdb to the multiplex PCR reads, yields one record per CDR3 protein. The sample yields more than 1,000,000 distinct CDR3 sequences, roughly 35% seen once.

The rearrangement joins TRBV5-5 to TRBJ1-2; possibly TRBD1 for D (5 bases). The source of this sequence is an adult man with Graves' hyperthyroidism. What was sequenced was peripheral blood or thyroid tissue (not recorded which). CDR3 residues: CASSAQRGDYGSTF. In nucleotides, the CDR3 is TGTGCCAGCAGCGCACAAAGAGGGGACTATGGCTCCACCTTC.